This is a list of T cell receptor beta chains from one sample in a study of blood T cell repertoires in COVID-19. TCRdb keeps only in-frame clones here, not all; method: immunoSEQ multiplex PCR. The sample carries 150,000 to 200,000 clones, 80% to 85% recorded once. Sample: peripheral blood. These TCRs come from a man aged 18 to 29 with active or convalescent COVID-19. The CDR3 runs from the conserved cysteine through the conserved F or W. Fields, in order: V gene, J gene, D gene, clone size, CDR3 DNA, CDR3 protein. The D gene is left open where the match is weak. A clone size is listed for some rows: how often the clone was seen (once, few, many), or a class if it is expanded.

v_call: TRBV5-1
j_call: TRBJ2-3
d_call: TRBD2
clone_size: few
cdr3_nt: TGCGCCAGCAGCTTGGGGCTAGCGGGGGATCTAGATACGCAGTATTTT
cdr3_aa: CASSLGLAGDLDTQYF

v_call: TRBV23-1
j_call: TRBJ2-7
d_call: TRBD1
clone_size: NA
cdr3_nt: TGCGCCAGCGTACTTAGGACAGGGGATTCCTACGAGCAGTACTTC
cdr3_aa: CASVLRTGDSYEQYF

v_call: TRBV2
j_call: TRBJ2-2
d_call: TRBD2
clone_size: NA
cdr3_nt: TGTGCCAGCAGCCCTCTAGCGGACGCGAACACCGGGGAGCTGTTTTTT
cdr3_aa: CASSPLADANTGELFF

v_call: TRBV12-1
j_call: TRBJ1-5
d_call: NA
clone_size: NA
cdr3_nt: TGTGCCAGCAGCCCCCAAAATAGCAATCAGCCCCAGCATTTT
cdr3_aa: CASSPQNSNQPQHF

v_call: TRBV11-3
j_call: TRBJ2-7
d_call: NA
clone_size: NA
cdr3_nt: TGTGCCAGCAGCGTAACCCCGGGTGAAGTTTTTTACGAGCAGTACTTC
cdr3_aa: CASSVTPGEVFYEQYF

v_call: TRBV7-2
j_call: TRBJ1-6
d_call: NA
clone_size: NA
cdr3_nt: TGTGCCAGCAGCCCTTCCTACTCCGTATGGGGGGTTAATTCACCCCTCCACTTT
cdr3_aa: CASSPSYSVWGVNSPLHF

v_call: TRBV5-1
j_call: TRBJ2-3
d_call: TRBD2
clone_size: NA
cdr3_nt: TGCGCCAGCAGCTTGACTAGCGGTCGCACAGATACGCAGTATTTT
cdr3_aa: CASSLTSGRTDTQYF

v_call: TRBV7-9
j_call: TRBJ1-4
d_call: TRBD1
clone_size: NA
cdr3_nt: TGTGCCAGCAGCCCCCCCCAGGGGGCAACTAATGAAAAACTGTTTTTT
cdr3_aa: CASSPPQGATNEKLFF

v_call: TRBV3-1/TRBV3-2
j_call: TRBJ2-7
d_call: TRBD1
clone_size: NA
cdr3_nt: TGTGCCAGCAGCCAAACAGGGGGCGAGCAGTACTTC
cdr3_aa: CASSQTGGEQYF

v_call: TRBV20-1
j_call: TRBJ2-7
d_call: TRBD1
clone_size: NA
cdr3_nt: TGCAGTGCTAGTGGAGACAGGGACTACGAGCAGTACTTC
cdr3_aa: CSASGDRDYEQYF

v_call: TRBV15
j_call: TRBJ1-2
d_call: TRBD1
clone_size: once
cdr3_nt: TGTGCCACCAGGCGTGACAGGGCTAACTATGGCTACACCTTC
cdr3_aa: CATRRDRANYGYTF

v_call: TRBV28
j_call: TRBJ1-2
d_call: NA
clone_size: NA
cdr3_nt: TGTGCCAGCACCTCCACTGGTTCCCGATTAAACTATGGCTACACCTTC
cdr3_aa: CASTSTGSRLNYGYTF

v_call: TRBV15
j_call: TRBJ1-4
d_call: TRBD1
clone_size: NA
cdr3_nt: TGTGCCACCAGCTGGGGACAGGAAAATGAAAAACTGTTTTTT
cdr3_aa: CATSWGQENEKLFF

v_call: TRBV5-1
j_call: TRBJ2-7
d_call: NA
clone_size: NA
cdr3_nt: TGCGCCAGCAGCCGATTTGGGGGCGACGAGCAGTACTTC
cdr3_aa: CASSRFGGDEQYF

v_call: TRBV4-1
j_call: TRBJ2-7
d_call: TRBD2
clone_size: NA
cdr3_nt: TGCGCCAGCAGCCACCCCGGGACTACCGAGCAGTACTTC
cdr3_aa: CASSHPGTTEQYF

v_call: TRBV7-8
j_call: TRBJ2-7
d_call: TRBD2
clone_size: many
cdr3_nt: TGTGCCAGCAGCTTAGGGCCTAGCGGGAGGTTAAGGTCTCCCGAGCAGTACTTC
cdr3_aa: CASSLGPSGRLRSPEQYF

v_call: TRBV7-9
j_call: TRBJ2-1
d_call: NA
clone_size: NA
cdr3_nt: TGTGCCAGCAGTCTTCTTCTAGCGCGGGCTAATGAGCAGTTCTTC
cdr3_aa: CASSLLLARANEQFF

v_call: TRBV29-1
j_call: TRBJ1-2
d_call: TRBD1
clone_size: once
cdr3_nt: TGCACCTGCTTTCAAGGGGGCACCTATGGCTACACCTTC
cdr3_aa: CTCFQGGTYGYTF

v_call: TRBV29-1
j_call: TRBJ1-2
d_call: NA
clone_size: few
cdr3_nt: TGCAGCGTAAATAAAGACAGGAAGGGAGGCTACACCTTC
cdr3_aa: CSVNKDRKGGYTF

v_call: TRBV19
j_call: TRBJ1-5
d_call: TRBD1
clone_size: NA
cdr3_nt: TGTGCCAGTAGGCGTCAGGGGGAGCGCAATCAGCCCCAGCATTTT
cdr3_aa: CASRRQGERNQPQHF

v_call: TRBV5-4
j_call: TRBJ2-1
d_call: TRBD2
clone_size: NA
cdr3_nt: TGTGCCAGCAGCTTGGTAGCGGGGACTAGCGTGTACAATGAGCAGTTCTTC
cdr3_aa: CASSLVAGTSVYNEQFF

v_call: TRBV5-1
j_call: TRBJ2-7
d_call: NA
clone_size: NA
cdr3_nt: TGCGCCAGCAACCCCCTCGGACAAGCCTACGAGCAGTACTTC
cdr3_aa: CASNPLGQAYEQYF

v_call: TRBV18
j_call: TRBJ2-7
d_call: NA
clone_size: NA
cdr3_nt: TGTGCCAGCTCACCGGGGCAGGGCGAGCAGTACTTC
cdr3_aa: CASSPGQGEQYF

v_call: TRBV4-1
j_call: TRBJ2-2
d_call: TRBD2
clone_size: NA
cdr3_nt: TGCGCCAGCAACGGACTAGCGGGAGCCGGGGAGCTGTTTTTT
cdr3_aa: CASNGLAGAGELFF

v_call: TRBV7-8
j_call: TRBJ2-7
d_call: NA
clone_size: once
cdr3_nt: TGTGCCAGCAGCTTAGCAGAGAGGAGAGGCTACGAGCAGTACTTC
cdr3_aa: CASSLAERRGYEQYF

v_call: TRBV6-5
j_call: TRBJ2-5
d_call: TRBD2
clone_size: NA
cdr3_nt: TGTGCCAGCCAAGCGGGGAGAGAGACCCAGTACTTC
cdr3_aa: CASQAGRETQYF

v_call: TRBV7-3
j_call: TRBJ2-1
d_call: TRBD2
clone_size: NA
cdr3_nt: TGTGCCAGCAGCTTATCTAGGACTAGCAGCTACAATGAGCAGTTCTTC
cdr3_aa: CASSLSRTSSYNEQFF

v_call: TRBV7-9
j_call: TRBJ2-7
d_call: NA
clone_size: NA
cdr3_nt: TGTGCCAGCAGCCCCCCCCCAACAGTCTACGAGCAGTACTTC
cdr3_aa: CASSPPPTVYEQYF

v_call: TRBV5-6
j_call: TRBJ2-3
d_call: NA
clone_size: NA
cdr3_nt: TGTGCCAGCAGCTTCGGTTCCCCAACAGATACGCAGTATTTT
cdr3_aa: CASSFGSPTDTQYF

v_call: TRBV7-2
j_call: TRBJ1-3
d_call: NA
clone_size: NA
cdr3_nt: TGTGCCAGCAGCTTAGCCGCACCGAGCTCTGGAAACACCATATATTTT
cdr3_aa: CASSLAAPSSGNTIYF

v_call: TRBV2
j_call: TRBJ2-7
d_call: TRBD2
clone_size: NA
cdr3_nt: TGTGCCAGCAGCCGACTAGCGGGAGGGTACGAGCAGTACTTC
cdr3_aa: CASSRLAGGYEQYF

v_call: TRBV30
j_call: TRBJ1-2
d_call: NA
clone_size: NA
cdr3_nt: TGTGCCTGGAGTGAACAAAACGCGGGACTGACGGGCTACACCTTC
cdr3_aa: CAWSEQNAGLTGYTF

v_call: TRBV29-1
j_call: TRBJ2-1
d_call: NA
clone_size: NA
cdr3_nt: TGCAGCGGCGGAGGGGCCGGTGAGCAGTTCTTC
cdr3_aa: CSGGGAGEQFF

v_call: TRBV7-6
j_call: TRBJ2-7
d_call: NA
clone_size: NA
cdr3_nt: TGTGCCAGCAGCTTAGGTCTAGCGTACGAGCAGTACTTC
cdr3_aa: CASSLGLAYEQYF

v_call: TRBV11-2
j_call: TRBJ2-3
d_call: TRBD2
clone_size: once
cdr3_nt: TGTGCCAGCAGCTTAGAGTCGGTAGCGGGAGCAGATACGCAGTATTTT
cdr3_aa: CASSLESVAGADTQYF

v_call: TRBV28
j_call: TRBJ2-4
d_call: NA
clone_size: NA
cdr3_nt: TGTGCCAGCAGTGTAGGACAGCCTCAAAACATTCAGTACTTC
cdr3_aa: CASSVGQPQNIQYF

v_call: TRBV7-2
j_call: TRBJ1-1
d_call: NA
clone_size: few
cdr3_nt: TGTGCCAGCAGCTTAGGGCAAGACTTGGGCACTGAAGCTTTCTTT
cdr3_aa: CASSLGQDLGTEAFF

v_call: TRBV15
j_call: TRBJ1-4
d_call: TRBD1
clone_size: NA
cdr3_nt: TGTGCCACCAGCAGAGGTGGGACAGGGCATGAAAAACTGTTTTTT
cdr3_aa: CATSRGGTGHEKLFF

v_call: TRBV5-1
j_call: TRBJ1-4
d_call: TRBD1
clone_size: NA
cdr3_nt: TGCGCCAGCAGCTTGGGACAGGGTGGTGAAAAACTGTTTTTT
cdr3_aa: CASSLGQGGEKLFF

v_call: TRBV18
j_call: TRBJ1-4
d_call: NA
clone_size: NA
cdr3_nt: TGTGCCAGCTCACCAAGAGCGGCGGAGGGTGCGGGCTTCTCCCATGAAAAACTGTTTTTT
cdr3_aa: CASSPRAAEGAGFSHEKLFF